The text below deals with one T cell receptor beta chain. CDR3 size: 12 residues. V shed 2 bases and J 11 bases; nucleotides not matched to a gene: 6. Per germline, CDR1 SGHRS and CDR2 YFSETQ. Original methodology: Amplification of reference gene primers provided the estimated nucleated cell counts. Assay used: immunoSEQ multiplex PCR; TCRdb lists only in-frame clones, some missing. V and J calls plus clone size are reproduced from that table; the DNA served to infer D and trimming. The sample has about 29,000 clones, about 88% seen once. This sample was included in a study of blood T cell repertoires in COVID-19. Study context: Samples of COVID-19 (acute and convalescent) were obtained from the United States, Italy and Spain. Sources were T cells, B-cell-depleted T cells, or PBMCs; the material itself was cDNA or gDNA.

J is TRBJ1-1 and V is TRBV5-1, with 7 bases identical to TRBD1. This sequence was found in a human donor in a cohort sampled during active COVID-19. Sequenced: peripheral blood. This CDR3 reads CASSFGTGAAFF. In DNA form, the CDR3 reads TGCGCCAGCAGCTTCGGTACAGGGGCCGCTTTCTTT.